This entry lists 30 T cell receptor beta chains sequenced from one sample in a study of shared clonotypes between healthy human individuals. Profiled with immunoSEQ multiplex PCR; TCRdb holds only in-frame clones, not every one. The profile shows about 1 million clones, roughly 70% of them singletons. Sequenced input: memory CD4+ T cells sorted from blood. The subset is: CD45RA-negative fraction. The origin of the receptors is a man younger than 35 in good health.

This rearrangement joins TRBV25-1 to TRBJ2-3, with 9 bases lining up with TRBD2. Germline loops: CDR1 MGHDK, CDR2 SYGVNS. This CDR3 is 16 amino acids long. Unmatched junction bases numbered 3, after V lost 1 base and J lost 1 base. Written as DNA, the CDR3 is TGTGCCAGCAGTGAATCGGGCGGGGGGGGCACAGATACGCAGTATTTT. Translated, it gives CASSESGGGGTDTQYF.

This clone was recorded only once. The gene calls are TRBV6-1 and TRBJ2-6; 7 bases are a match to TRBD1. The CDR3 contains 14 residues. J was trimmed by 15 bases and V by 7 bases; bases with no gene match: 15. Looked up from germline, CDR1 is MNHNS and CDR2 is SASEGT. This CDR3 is CASTPGQATFPLTF. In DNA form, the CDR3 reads TGTGCCAGCACCCCAGGACAGGCCACCTTTCCCCTGACTTTC.

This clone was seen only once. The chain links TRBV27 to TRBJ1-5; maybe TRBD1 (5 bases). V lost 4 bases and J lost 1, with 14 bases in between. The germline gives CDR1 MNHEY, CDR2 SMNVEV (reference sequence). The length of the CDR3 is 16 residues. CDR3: CASSSAGLLSNQPQHF. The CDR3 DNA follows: TGTGCCAGCAGTTCCGCAGGGCTCCTAAGCAATCAGCCCCAGCATTTT.

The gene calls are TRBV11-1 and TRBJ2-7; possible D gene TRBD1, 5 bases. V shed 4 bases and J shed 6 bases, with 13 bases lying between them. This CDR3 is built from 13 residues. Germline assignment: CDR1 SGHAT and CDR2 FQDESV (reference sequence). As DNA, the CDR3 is TGTGCCAGCAGCTCACAGGTTTCAGGCGAGCAGTACTTC. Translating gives CASSSQVSGEQYF.

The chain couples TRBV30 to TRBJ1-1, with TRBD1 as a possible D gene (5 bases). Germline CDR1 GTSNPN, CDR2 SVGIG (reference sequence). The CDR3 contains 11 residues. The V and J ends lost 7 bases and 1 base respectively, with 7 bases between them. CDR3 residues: CASGRNTEAFF. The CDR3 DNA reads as TGTGCCTCAGGGCGGAACACTGAAGCTTTCTTT.

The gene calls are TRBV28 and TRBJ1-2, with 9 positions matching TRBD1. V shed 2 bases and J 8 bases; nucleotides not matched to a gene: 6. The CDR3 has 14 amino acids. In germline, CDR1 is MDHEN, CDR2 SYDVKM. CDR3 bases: TGTGCCAGCAGTTTAGGGACAGGGTGGGAGGGCTACACCTTC. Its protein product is CASSLGTGWEGYTF.

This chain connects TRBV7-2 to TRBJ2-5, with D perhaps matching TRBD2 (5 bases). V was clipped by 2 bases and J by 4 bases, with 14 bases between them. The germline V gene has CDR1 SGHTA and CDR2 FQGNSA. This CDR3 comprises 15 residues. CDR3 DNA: TGTGCCAGCAGCTTATTCGTAGCGTTCGCAGAGACCCAGTACTTC. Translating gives CASSLFVAFAETQYF. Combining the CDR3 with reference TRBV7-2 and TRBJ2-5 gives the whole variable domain GAGVSQSPSNKVTEKGKDVELRCDPISGHTALYWYRQSLGQGLEFLIYFQGNSAPDKSGLPSDRFSAERTGGSVSTLTIQRTQQEDSAVYLCASSLFVAFAETQYFGPGTRLLVL.

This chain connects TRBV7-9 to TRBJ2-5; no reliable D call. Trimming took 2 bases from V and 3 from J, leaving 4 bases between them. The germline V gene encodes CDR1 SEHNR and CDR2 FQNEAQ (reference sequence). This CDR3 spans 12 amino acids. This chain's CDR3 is CASSLIEETQYF. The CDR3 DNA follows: TGTGCCAGCAGCTTAATAGAAGAGACCCAGTACTTC.

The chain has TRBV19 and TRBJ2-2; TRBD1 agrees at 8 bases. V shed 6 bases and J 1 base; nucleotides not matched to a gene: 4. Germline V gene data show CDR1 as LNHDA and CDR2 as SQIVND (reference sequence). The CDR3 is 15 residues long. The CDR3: CASRTGQENTGELFF. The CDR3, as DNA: TGTGCCAGTAGGACGGGACAGGAGAACACCGGGGAGCTGTTTTTT.

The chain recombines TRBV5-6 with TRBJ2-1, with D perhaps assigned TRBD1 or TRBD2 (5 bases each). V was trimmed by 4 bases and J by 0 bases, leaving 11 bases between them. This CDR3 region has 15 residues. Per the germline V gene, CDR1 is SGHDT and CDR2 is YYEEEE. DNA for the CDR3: TGTGCCAGCAGCGGGGGTCGGGGCTCCTACAATGAGCAGTTCTTC. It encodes CASSGGRGSYNEQFF.

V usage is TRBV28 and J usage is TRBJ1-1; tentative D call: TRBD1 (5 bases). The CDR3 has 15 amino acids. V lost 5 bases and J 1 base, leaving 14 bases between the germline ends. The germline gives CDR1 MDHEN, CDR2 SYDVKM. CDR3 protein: CASSPGGVRNTEAFF. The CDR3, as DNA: TGTGCCAGCAGTCCGGGGGGGGTGAGGAACACTGAAGCTTTCTTT.

In DNA, the CDR3 is TGTGCCATCAGTGAGACGGGACAGGGGAGGACCGGGGAGCTGTTTTTT. It encodes CAISETGQGRTGELFF. The rearrangement uses TRBV10-3 and TRBJ2-2; 10 nucleotides line up with TRBD1. V gave up 2 bases and J gave up 5 bases; unmatched junction bases: 5. The CDR3 sequence is 16 residues long. Per germline, CDR1 ENHRY and CDR2 SYGVKD.

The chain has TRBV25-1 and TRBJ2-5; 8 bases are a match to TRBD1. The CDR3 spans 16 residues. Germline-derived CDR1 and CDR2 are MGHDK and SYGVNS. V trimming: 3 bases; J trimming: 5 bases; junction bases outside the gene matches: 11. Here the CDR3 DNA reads TGTGCCAGCAGTGATCTCTCGCGGACAGGGCAGGAGACCCAGTACTTC. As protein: CASSDLSRTGQETQYF.

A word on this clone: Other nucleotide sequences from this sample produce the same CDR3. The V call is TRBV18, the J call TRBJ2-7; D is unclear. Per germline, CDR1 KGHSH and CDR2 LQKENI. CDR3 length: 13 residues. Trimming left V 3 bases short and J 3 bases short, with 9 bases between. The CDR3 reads CASSPGHNYEQYF. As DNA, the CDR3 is TGTGCCAGCTCACCGGGCCACAACTACGAGCAGTACTTC. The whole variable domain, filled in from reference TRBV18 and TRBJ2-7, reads NAGVMQNPRHLVRRRGQEARLRCSPMKGHSHVYWYRQLPEEGLKFMVYLQKENIIDESGMPKERFSAEFPKEGPSILRIQQVVRGDSAAYFCASSPGHNYEQYFGPGTRLTVT.

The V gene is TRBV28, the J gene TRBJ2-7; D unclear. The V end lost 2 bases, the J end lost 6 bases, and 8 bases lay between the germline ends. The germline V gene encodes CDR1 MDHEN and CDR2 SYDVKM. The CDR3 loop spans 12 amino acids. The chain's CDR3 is CASSLERLEQYF. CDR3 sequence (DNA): TGTGCCAGCAGTTTAGAGAGACTCGAGCAGTACTTC.

The DNA of the CDR3 is TGTGCCAGCACAAGCGGGGGGGCAGGCACAGATACGCAGTATTTT. Protein sequence: CASTSGGAGTDTQYF. The chain recombines TRBV6-1 with TRBJ2-3; 10 bases agree with TRBD2. The CDR3 has 15 amino acids. Germline assignment: CDR1 MNHNS and CDR2 SASEGT. The ends lost 7 bases at V and 1 base at J; junction bases unmatched: 5.

The CDR3 DNA follows: TGTGCCAGCAGCCGGGAGAGGAGCGGGGGGGCCTTAACTAGCACAGATACGCAGTATTTT. It is translated as CASSRERSGGALTSTDTQYF. This rearrangement joins TRBV4-2 to TRBJ2-3; 10 positions agree with TRBD2. This CDR3 is 20 amino acids long. V was clipped by 4 bases and J by 0 bases; unmatched bases: 16. CDR1 and CDR2 (germline): LGHNA, YNFKEQ.

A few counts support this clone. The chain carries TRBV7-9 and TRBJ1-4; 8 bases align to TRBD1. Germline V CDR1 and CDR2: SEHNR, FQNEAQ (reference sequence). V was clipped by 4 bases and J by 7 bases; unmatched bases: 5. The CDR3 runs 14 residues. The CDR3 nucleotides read TGTGCCAGCAGCTACGACAGGGGAAGTGAAAAACTGTTTTTT. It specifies CASSYDRGSEKLFF.

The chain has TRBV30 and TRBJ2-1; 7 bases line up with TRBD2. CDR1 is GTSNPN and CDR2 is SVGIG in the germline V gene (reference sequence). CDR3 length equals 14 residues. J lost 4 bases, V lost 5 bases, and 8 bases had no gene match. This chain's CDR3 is CAWRASGAYNEQFF. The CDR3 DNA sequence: TGTGCCTGGCGAGCTAGCGGAGCATACAATGAGCAGTTCTTC. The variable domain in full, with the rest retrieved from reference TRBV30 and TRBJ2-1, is SQTIHQWPATLVQPVGSPLSLECTVEGTSNPNLYWYRQAAGRGLQLLFYSVGIGQISSEVPQNLSASRPQDRQFILSSKKLLLSDSGFYLCAWRASGAYNEQFFGPGTRLTVL.

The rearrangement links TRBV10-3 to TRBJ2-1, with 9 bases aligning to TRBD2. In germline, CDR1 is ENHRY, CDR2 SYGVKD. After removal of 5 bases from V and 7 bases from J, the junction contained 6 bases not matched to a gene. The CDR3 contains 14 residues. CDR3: CAISLAGGVNEQFF. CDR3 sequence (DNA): TGTGCCATCAGTCTTGCGGGGGGGGTGAATGAGCAGTTCTTC.

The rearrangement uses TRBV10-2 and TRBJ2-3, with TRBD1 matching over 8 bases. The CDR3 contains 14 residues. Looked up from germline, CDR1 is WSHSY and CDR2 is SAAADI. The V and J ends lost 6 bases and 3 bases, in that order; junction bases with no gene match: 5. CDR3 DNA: TGCGCCAGCAGAGGCCGGGACAGGACAGATACGCAGTATTTT. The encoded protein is CASRGRDRTDTQYF.

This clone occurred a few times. CDR3 residues: CASSPFWDRGHGYTF. The CDR3 bases are TGTGCCAGCAGCCCCTTCTGGGACAGGGGACATGGCTACACCTTC. The chain has TRBV9 and TRBJ1-2, with TRBD1 matching over 10 bases. The CDR3 spans 15 residues. Germline lookup yields CDR1 SGDLS and CDR2 YYNGEE. Unmatched junction bases numbered 9, after V lost 4 bases and J lost 6 bases. The variable domain in full, completed from reference TRBV9 and TRBJ1-2, reads DSGVTQTPKHLITATGQRVTLRCSPRSGDLSVYWYQQSLDQGLQFLIQYYNGEERAKGNILERFSAQQFPDLHSELNLSSLELGDSALYFCASSPFWDRGHGYTFGSGTRLTVV.

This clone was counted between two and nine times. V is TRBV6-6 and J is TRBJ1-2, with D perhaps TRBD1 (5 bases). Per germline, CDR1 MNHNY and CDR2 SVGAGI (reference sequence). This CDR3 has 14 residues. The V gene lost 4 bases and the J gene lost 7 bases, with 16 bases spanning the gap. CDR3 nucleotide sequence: TGTGCCAGCAGTTGGGACGCCCAATCCGGTGGCTACACCTTC. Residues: CASSWDAQSGGYTF.

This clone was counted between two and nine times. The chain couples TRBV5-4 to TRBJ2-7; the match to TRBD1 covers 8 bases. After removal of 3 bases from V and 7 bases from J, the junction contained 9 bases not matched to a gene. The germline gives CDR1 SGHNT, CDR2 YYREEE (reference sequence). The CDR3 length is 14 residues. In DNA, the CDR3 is TGTGCCAGCAGCTACGACAGGGGCTTGGGAGAGCAGTACTTC. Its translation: CASSYDRGLGEQYF.

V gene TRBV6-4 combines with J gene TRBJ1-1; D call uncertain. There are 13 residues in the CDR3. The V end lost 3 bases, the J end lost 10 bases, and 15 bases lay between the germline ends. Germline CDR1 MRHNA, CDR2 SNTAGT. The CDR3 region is CASSELGSGRAFF. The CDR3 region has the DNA TGTGCCAGCAGTGAGCTGGGGAGCGGGCGAGCTTTCTTT.

Written as DNA, the CDR3 is TGCGCCAGCAGCCAACCCGAAGATACGCAGTATTTT. It specifies CASSQPEDTQYF. J is TRBJ2-3 and V is TRBV4-1, with D hard to call. Trimming took 2 bases from V and 5 from J, leaving 5 bases between them. The CDR3 runs 12 residues. Per the germline V gene, CDR1 is MGHRA and CDR2 is YSYEKL.

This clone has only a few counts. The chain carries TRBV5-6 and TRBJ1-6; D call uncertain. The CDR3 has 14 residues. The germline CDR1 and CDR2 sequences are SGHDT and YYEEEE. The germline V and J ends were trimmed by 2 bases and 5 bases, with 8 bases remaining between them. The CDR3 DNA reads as TGTGCCAGCAGCTTATTCAGAAATAATTCACCCCTCCACTTT. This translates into CASSLFRNNSPLHF.

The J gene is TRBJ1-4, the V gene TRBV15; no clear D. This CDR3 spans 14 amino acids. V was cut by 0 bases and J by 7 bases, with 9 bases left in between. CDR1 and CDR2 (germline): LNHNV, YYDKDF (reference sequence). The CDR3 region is CATSRDRVTEKLFF. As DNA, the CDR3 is TGTGCCACCAGCAGAGATAGGGTTACTGAAAAACTGTTTTTT.

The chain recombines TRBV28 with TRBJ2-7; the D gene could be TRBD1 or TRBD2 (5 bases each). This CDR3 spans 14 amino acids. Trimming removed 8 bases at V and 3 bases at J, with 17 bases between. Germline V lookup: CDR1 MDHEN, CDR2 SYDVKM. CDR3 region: CASGAPRGNYEQYF. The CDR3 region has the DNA TGTGCCAGCGGGGCCCCCCGGGGAAACTACGAGCAGTACTTC.

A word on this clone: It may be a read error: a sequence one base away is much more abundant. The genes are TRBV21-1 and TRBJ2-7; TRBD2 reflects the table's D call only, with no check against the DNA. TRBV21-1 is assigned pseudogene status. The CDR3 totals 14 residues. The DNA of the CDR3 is TGTGCCAGCAGTGGGACTAGCGGGATCTACGAGCAGTACTTC. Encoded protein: CASSGTSGIYEQYF.